This T cell receptor beta chain was retrieved from a study of cytomegalovirus exposure and HLA in healthy donors. Notes on the study in general: It is likely that the observed cluster of highly shared sequence variants was a sequencing artifact. Presence/absence analyses rested on an assumption that sequencing depth was roughly uniform across donors. After further analysis at a later stage, some 15,000 TCR beta sequences were associated with HLA alleles at 0.05 false discovery rate.

Germline V gene data show CDR1 as GTSNPN and CDR2 as SVGIG (reference sequence). J was trimmed by 5 bases and V by 7 bases; bases with no gene match: 4. CDR3 length: 11 residues. Primers for the PCR totalled 60 Vbeta and 13 Jbeta. Assay: immunoSEQ multiplex PCR; the TCRdb copy retains only in-frame clones and omits some. In the table there are around 130,000 clones, more than 80% of which are singletons. Every donor was a healthy person donating bone marrow. With respect to this clone: Its antigen remains unknown.

This clonotype originated in a woman aged 25-40 years in good health and CMV-seropositive. The specimen sequenced was PBMCs. The chain has TRBV30 and TRBJ1-1; 7 positions agree with TRBD1. DNA of the CDR3: TGTGCCTCCCTCAGGGGGACTGAAGCTTTCTTT. Translation: CASLRGTEAFF. The complete variable domain, with remaining parts taken from reference TRBV30 and TRBJ1-1, reads SQTIHQWPATLVQPVGSPLSLECTVEGTSNPNLYWYRQAAGRGLQLLFYSVGIGQISSEVPQNLSASRPQDRQFILSSKKLLLSDSGFYLCASLRGTEAFFGQGTRLTVV.